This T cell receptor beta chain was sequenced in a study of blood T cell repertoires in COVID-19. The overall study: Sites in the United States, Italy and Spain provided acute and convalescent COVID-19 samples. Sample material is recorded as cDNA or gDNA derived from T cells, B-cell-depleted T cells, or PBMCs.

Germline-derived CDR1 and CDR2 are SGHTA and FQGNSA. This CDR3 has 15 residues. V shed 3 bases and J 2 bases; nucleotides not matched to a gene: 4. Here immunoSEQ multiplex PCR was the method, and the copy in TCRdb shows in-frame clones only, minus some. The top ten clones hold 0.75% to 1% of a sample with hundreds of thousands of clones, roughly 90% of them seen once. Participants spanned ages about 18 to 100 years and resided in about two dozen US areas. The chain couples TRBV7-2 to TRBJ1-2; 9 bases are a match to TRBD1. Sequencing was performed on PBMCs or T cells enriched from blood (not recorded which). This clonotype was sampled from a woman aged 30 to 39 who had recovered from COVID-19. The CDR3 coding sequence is TGTGCCAGCAGCTTTGTGACAGGGGGAAACTATGGCTACACCTTC. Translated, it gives CASSFVTGGNYGYTF.